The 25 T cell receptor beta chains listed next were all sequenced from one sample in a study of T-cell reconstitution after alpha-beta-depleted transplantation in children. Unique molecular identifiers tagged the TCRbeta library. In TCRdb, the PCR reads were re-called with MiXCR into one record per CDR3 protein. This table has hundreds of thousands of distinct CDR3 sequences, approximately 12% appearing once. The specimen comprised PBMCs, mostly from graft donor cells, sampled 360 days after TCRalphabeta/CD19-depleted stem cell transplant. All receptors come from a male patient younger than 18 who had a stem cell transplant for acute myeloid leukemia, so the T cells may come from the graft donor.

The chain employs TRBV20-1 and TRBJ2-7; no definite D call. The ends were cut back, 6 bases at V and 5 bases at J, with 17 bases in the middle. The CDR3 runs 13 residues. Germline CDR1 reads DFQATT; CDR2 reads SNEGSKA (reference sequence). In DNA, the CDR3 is TGCAGTGCACCACCAAACCTGCGCGACGAGCAGTACTTC. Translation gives CSAPPNLRDEQYF.

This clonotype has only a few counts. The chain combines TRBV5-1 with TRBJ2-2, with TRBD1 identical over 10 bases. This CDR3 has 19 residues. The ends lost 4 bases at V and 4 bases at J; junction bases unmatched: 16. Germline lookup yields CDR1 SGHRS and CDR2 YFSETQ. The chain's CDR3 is CASSRDADRGLSLTGELFF. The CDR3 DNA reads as TGCGCCAGCAGCCGAGACGCCGACAGGGGGCTCTCTCTCACCGGGGAGCTGTTTTTT. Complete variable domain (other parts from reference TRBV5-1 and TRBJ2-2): KAGVTQTPRYLIKTRGQQVTLSCSPISGHRSVSWYQQTPGQGLQFLFEYFSETQRNKGNFPGRFSGRQFSNSRSEMNVSTLELGDSALYLCASSRDADRGLSLTGELFFGEGSRLTVL.

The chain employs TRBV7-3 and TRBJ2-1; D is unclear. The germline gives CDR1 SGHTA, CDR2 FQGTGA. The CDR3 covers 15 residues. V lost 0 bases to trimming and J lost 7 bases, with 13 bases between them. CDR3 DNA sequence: TGTGCCAGCAGCTTAACCCCTGGCTGGGGAAATGAGCAGTTCTTC. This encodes CASSLTPGWGNEQFF.

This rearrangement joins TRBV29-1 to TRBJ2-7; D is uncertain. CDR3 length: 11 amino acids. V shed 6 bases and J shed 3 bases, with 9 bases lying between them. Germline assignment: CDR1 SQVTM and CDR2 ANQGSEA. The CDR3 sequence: CSVLRVYEQYF. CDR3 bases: TGCAGCGTCCTAAGGGTCTACGAGCAGTACTTC.

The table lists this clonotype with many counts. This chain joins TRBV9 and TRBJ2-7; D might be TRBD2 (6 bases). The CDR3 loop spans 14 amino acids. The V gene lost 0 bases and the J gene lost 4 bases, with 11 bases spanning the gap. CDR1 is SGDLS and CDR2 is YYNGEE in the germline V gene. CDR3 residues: CASSVGGEEYEQYF. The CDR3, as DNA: TGTGCCAGCAGCGTAGGGGGGGAGGAATACGAGCAGTACTTC.

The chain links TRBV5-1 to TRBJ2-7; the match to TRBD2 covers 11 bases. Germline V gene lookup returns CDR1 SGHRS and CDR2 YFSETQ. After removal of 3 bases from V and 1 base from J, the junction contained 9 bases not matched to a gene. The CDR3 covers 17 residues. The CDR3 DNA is TGCGCCAGCAGCTGGATTACTAGCGGGAGTCTGTCCTACGAGCAGTACTTC. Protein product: CASSWITSGSLSYEQYF.

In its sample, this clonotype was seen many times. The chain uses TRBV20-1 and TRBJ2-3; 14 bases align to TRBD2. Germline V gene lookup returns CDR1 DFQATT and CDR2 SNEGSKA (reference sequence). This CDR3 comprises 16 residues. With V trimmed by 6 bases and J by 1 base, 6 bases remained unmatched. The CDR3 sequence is CSAFGTSGRGTDTQYF. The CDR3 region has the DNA TGCAGTGCGTTCGGGACTAGCGGGAGAGGCACAGATACGCAGTATTTT.

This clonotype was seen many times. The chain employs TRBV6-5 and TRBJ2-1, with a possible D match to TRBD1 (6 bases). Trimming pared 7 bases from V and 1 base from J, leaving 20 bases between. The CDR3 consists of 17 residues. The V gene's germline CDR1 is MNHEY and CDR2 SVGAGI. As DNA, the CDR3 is TGTGCCAGCAACGCCGCATCAACAGGGATGTCCTACAATGAGCAGTTCTTC. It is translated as CASNAASTGMSYNEQFF.

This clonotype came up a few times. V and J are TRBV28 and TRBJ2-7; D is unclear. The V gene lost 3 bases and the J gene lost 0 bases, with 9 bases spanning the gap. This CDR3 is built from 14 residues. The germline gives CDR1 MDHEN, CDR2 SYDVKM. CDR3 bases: TGTGCCAGCAGTTTCGGGTTTAACTCCTACGAGCAGTACTTC. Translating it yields CASSFGFNSYEQYF.

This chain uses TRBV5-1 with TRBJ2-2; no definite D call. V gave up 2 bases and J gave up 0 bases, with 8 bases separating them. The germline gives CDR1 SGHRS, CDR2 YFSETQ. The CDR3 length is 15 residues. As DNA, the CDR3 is TGCGCCAGCAGCTTCCGGGCGACGAACACCGGGGAGCTGTTTTTT. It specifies CASSFRATNTGELFF.

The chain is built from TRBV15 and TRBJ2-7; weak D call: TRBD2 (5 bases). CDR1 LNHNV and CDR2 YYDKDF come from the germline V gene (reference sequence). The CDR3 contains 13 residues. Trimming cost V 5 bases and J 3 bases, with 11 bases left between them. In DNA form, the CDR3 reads TGTGCCACCAGCTACACGAGCGGCTACGAGCAGTACTTC. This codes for CATSYTSGYEQYF.

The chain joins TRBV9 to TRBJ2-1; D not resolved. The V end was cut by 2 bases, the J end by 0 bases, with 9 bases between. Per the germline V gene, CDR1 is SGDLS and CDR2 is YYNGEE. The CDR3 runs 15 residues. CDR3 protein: CASSVSANSYNEQFF. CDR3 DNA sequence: TGTGCCAGCAGCGTCTCGGCTAACTCCTACAATGAGCAGTTCTTC.

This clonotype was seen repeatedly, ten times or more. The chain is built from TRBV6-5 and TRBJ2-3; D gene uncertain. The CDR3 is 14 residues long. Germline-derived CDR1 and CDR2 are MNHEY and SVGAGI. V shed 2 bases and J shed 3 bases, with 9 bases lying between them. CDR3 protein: CASSYAEITDTQYF. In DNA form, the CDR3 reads TGTGCCAGCAGTTACGCGGAGATTACAGATACGCAGTATTTT.

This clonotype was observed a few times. Here the CDR3 DNA reads TGTGCCAGCAGCGACAGGTTTAATTCTGGAAACACCATATATTTT. Amino acids: CASSDRFNSGNTIYF. The chain carries TRBV6-1 and TRBJ1-3, with D possibly being TRBD1 (6 bases). Germline V lookup: CDR1 MNHNS, CDR2 SASEGT. The CDR3 spans 15 residues. V dropped 6 bases and J dropped 1 base, with 13 bases sitting between them.

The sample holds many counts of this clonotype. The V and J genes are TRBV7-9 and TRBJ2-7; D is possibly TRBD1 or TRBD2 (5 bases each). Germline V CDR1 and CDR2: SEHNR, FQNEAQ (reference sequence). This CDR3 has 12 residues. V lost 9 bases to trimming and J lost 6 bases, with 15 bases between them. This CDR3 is CASLRDVGEQYF. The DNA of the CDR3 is TGTGCCAGTCTCAGGGACGTGGGCGAGCAGTACTTC.

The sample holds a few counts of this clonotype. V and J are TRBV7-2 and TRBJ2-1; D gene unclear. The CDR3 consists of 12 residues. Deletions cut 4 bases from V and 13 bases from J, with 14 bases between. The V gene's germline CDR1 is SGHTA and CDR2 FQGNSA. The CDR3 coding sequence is TGTGCCAGCAGCTACCCCCGGGTCCTACAGTTCTTC. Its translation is CASSYPRVLQFF.

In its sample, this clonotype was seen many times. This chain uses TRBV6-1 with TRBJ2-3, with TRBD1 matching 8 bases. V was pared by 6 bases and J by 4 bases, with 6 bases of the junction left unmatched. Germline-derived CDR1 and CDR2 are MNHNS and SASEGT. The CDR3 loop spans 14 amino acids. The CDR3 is CASRSTGAPDTQYF. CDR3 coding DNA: TGTGCCAGCAGATCGACAGGGGCTCCAGATACGCAGTATTTT.

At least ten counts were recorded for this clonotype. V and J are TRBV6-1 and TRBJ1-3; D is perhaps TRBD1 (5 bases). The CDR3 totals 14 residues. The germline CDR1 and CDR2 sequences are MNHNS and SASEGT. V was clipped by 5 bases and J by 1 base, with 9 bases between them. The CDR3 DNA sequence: TGTGCCAGCAGTAAACCAGGGTCTGGAAACACCATATATTTT. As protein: CASSKPGSGNTIYF.

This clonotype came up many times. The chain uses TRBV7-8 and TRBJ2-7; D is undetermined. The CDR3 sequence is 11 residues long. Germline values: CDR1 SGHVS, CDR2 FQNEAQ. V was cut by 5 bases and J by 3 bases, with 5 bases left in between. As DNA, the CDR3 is TGTGCCAGCAGCCGCAACTACGAGCAGTACTTC. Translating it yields CASSRNYEQYF.

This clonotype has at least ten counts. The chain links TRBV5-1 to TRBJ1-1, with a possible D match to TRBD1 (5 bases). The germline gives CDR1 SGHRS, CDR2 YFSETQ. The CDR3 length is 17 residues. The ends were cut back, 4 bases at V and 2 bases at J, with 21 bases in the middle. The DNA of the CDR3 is TGCGCCAGCAGCCCTGTGTGGGGAAGAGGGGATAACACTGAAGCTTTCTTT. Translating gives CASSPVWGRGDNTEAFF.

CDR3 nucleotide sequence: TGTGCCAGCAGTTCATACGACAGGTTCTATGGGGCTAACTATGGCTACACCTTC. It yields the protein CASSSYDRFYGANYGYTF. The J gene is TRBJ1-2, the V gene TRBV28, with TRBD1 as a possible D gene (6 bases). Deletions cut 4 bases from V and 0 bases from J, with 21 bases between. Germline V lookup: CDR1 MDHEN, CDR2 SYDVKM. This CDR3 is 18 amino acids long.

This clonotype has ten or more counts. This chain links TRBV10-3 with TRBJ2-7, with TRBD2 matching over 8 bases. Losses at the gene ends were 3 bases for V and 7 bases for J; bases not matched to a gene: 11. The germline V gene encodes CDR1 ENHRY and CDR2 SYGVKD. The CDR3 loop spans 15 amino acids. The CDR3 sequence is CAISDSLAGNLEQYF. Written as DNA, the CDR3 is TGTGCCATCAGTGACTCTTTAGCGGGAAATCTGGAGCAGTACTTC.

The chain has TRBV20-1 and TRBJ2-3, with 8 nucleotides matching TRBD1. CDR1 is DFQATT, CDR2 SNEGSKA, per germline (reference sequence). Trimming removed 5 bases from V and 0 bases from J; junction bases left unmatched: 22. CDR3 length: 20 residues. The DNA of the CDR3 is TGCAGTGCTCAATCCCGGGGCAGGGGGCGTCTTGATCAAAGCACAGATACGCAGTATTTT. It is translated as CSAQSRGRGRLDQSTDTQYF.

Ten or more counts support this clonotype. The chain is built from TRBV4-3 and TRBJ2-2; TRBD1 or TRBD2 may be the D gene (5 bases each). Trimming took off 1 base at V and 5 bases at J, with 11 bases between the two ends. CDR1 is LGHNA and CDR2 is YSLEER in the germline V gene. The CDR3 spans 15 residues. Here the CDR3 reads CASSQGPGRTGELFF. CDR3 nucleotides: TGCGCCAGCAGCCAAGGTCCGGGACGAACCGGGGAGCTGTTTTTT.

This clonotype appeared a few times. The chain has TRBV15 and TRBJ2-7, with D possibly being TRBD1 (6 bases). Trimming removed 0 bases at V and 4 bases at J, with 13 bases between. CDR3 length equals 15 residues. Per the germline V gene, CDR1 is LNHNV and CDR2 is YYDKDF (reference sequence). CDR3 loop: CATSRDRNREYEQYF. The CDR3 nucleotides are TGTGCCACCAGCAGAGATAGGAACAGGGAGTACGAGCAGTACTTC.